This T cell receptor beta chain was obtained from a study of technical replicates of blood from a handful of donors. Produced via immunoSEQ multiplex PCR; TCRdb's table is partial and in-frame only. The data show 80,000 to 90,000 clones, just under 95% seen once. Germline loops: CDR1 MNHEY, CDR2 SMNVEV (reference sequence). The CDR3 is 15 residues long. V lost 7 bases and J lost 5, with 18 bases in between. This receptor was identified in a human donor in good health. The V call is TRBV27, the J call TRBJ2-1, with TRBD2 as a possible D gene (5 bases). The material sequenced was T cells isolated from PBMCs. Here the CDR3 DNA reads TGTGCCAGCACCTCCCTCGCCCCAGCGGACAATGAGCAGTTCTTC. Translated: CASTSLAPADNEQFF.